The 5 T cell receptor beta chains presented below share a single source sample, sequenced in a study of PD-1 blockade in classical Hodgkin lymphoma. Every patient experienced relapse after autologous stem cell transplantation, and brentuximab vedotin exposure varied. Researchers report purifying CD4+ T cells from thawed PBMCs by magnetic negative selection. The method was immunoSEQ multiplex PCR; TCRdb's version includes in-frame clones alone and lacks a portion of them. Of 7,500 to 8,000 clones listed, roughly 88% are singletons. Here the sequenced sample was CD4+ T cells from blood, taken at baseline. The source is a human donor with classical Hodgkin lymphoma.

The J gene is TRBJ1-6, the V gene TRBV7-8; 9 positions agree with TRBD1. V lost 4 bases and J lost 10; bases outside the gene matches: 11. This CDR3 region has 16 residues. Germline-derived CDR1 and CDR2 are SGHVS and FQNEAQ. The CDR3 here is CASSSKPGQGKSPLHF. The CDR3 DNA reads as TGTGCCAGCAGCTCAAAACCCGGACAGGGGAAATCACCCCTCCACTTT.

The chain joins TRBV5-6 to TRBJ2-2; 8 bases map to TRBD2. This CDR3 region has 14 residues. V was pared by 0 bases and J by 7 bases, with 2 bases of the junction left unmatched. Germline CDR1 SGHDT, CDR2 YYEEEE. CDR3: CASSLGLAIGELFF. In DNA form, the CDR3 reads TGTGCCAGCAGCTTGGGACTAGCGATCGGGGAGCTGTTTTTT.

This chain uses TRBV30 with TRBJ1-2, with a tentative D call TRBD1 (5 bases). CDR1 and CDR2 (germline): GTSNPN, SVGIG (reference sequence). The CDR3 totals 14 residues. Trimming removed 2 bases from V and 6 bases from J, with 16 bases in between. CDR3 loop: CAWSRAGPTHGYTF. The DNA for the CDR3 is TGTGCCTGGAGTCGTGCAGGGCCAACCCATGGCTACACCTTC.

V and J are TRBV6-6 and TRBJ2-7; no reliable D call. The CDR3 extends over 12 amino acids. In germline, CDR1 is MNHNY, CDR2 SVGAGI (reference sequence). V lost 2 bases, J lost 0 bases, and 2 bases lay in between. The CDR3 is CASSYDSYEQYF. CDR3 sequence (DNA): TGTGCCAGCAGTTACGACTCCTACGAGCAGTACTTC.

The CDR3 spells CASSLLGSTGVDTQYF. The CDR3 DNA reads as TGTGCCAGCAGTTTATTGGGCAGCACCGGTGTAGATACGCAGTATTTT. V is TRBV28 and J is TRBJ2-3; D call uncertain. In germline, CDR1 is MDHEN, CDR2 SYDVKM. The V end was cut by 1 base, the J end by 5 bases, with 16 bases between. The CDR3 runs 16 residues.